A selection of T cell receptor beta chains follows, all from one sample in a study of cytomegalovirus exposure and HLA in healthy donors. Only in-frame clones appear in the TCRdb table, and some are missing; sequencing was by immunoSEQ multiplex PCR. The sample contains about 150,000 clones, roughly 80% of which appear only once. Sample: PBMCs. These receptors all stem from a woman between 40 and 50 years old in good health and CMV-seropositive. Both conserved end residues are part of each CDR3. A D gene is named only where the DNA matches it firmly. Clone size is stated in some rows and not others, as once, few, many or a class when expanded.

V gene,clone size,D gene,J gene,CDR3 protein,CDR3 DNA
TRBV9,-,-,TRBJ2-3,CASSAGRGGATDTQYF,TGTGCCAGCAGCGCGGGAAGAGGGGGGGCAACAGATACGCAGTATTTT
TRBV6-5,-,-,TRBJ1-6,CASSYSLRRVGSPLHF,TGTGCCAGCAGTTACTCCCTAAGGAGGGTTGGGTCACCCCTCCACTTT
TRBV5-4,-,-,TRBJ2-7,CASSPFSTNSYEQYF,TGTGCCAGCAGCCCCTTTTCTACCAACTCCTACGAGCAGTACTTC
TRBV7-6,-,TRBD1,TRBJ2-5,CASSLDIQGAWRLTQYF,TGTGCCAGCAGCTTAGATATACAGGGGGCTTGGAGATTGACCCAGTACTTC
TRBV2,-,TRBD1,TRBJ1-1,CASSAGTGGTEAFF,TGTGCCAGCAGTGCCGGGACAGGGGGTACTGAAGCTTTCTTT
TRBV7-2,-,-,TRBJ2-6,CASSLAQGGGANVLTF,TGTGCCAGCAGCTTAGCGCAGGGGGGAGGGGCCAACGTCCTGACTTTC
TRBV25-1,-,TRBD1,TRBJ2-3,CASSEDRATDTQYF,TGTGCCAGCAGTGAGGACAGGGCCACAGATACGCAGTATTTT
TRBV2,-,-,TRBJ2-7,CASGPSSYEQYF,TGTGCCAGCGGGCCGAGCTCCTACGAGCAGTACTTC
TRBV7-9,-,-,TRBJ1-1,CASSLGLSAEAFF,TGTGCCAGCAGCTTAGGTCTTTCGGCTGAAGCTTTCTTT
TRBV19,-,TRBD2,TRBJ2-3,CASRLAGPGGTQYF,TGTGCCAGTAGATTAGCGGGGCCGGGGGGTACGCAGTATTTT
TRBV27,-,TRBD2,TRBJ2-1,CASTTFLTSGNNKQFF,TGTGCCAGCACTACCTTTTTGACTAGCGGGAACAATAAGCAGTTCTTC
TRBV2,-,-,TRBJ1-1,CASSDGGMNTEAFF,TGTGCCAGCAGCGACGGGGGGATGAACACTGAAGCTTTCTTT
TRBV11-2,-,-,TRBJ2-2,CASSLARSRSTGELFF,TGTGCCAGCAGCTTAGCGAGGAGTAGGAGCACCGGGGAGCTGTTTTTT
TRBV6-5,-,TRBD1,TRBJ2-7,CASSYSSDRGYYEQYF,TGTGCCAGCAGTTACTCGAGCGACAGGGGGTACTACGAGCAGTACTTC
TRBV5-1,-,-,TRBJ2-5,CASSLLSGMETQYF,TGCGCCAGCAGCTTACTCTCGGGGATGGAGACCCAGTACTTC
TRBV9,-,TRBD2,TRBJ2-3,CASSVEVGTRADTQYF,TGTGCCAGCAGCGTAGAGGTCGGGACTAGGGCAGATACGCAGTATTTT
TRBV19,-,TRBD2,TRBJ2-3,CASSDGLAGGDTQYF,TGTGCCAGTAGTGATGGACTAGCGGGGGGGGATACGCAGTATTTT
TRBV19,-,TRBD1,TRBJ1-4,CASRTGQGREKLFF,TGTGCCAGTAGGACGGGACAGGGACGAGAAAAACTGTTTTTT
TRBV28,-,TRBD2,TRBJ2-5,CASSPGLAGAGAETQYF,TGTGCCAGCTCCCCGGGACTAGCGGGAGCCGGGGCAGAGACCCAGTACTTC
TRBV7-9,-,-,TRBJ2-5,CASSLESYQETQYF,TGTGCCAGCAGCTTGGAGAGCTACCAAGAGACCCAGTACTTC
TRBV7-6,-,-,TRBJ2-2,CASSLGVYTGELFF,TGTGCCAGCAGCTTAGGCGTTTACACCGGGGAGCTGTTTTTT
TRBV9,many,TRBD1,TRBJ1-5,CASSATGDNQPQHF,TGTGCCAGCAGCGCGACAGGGGACAATCAGCCCCAGCATTTT
TRBV2,-,TRBD2,TRBJ2-2,CAGGLAPNTGELFF,TGTGCCGGAGGACTAGCCCCGAACACCGGGGAGCTGTTTTTT
TRBV10-2,-,TRBD2,TRBJ2-5,CASSESHPSGGETQYF,TGCGCCAGCAGTGAATCTCACCCTAGCGGGGGAGAGACCCAGTACTTC
TRBV7-9,-,-,TRBJ2-7,CASSPHWGVYEQYF,TGTGCCAGCAGCCCCCACTGGGGGGTCTACGAGCAGTACTTC
TRBV6-1,-,-,TRBJ1-2,CASTLTTNYGYTF,TGTGCCAGCACCCTGACTACAAACTATGGCTACACCTTC
TRBV28,once,-,TRBJ1-1,CASSRVNTEAFF,TGTGCCAGCAGCAGGGTGAACACTGAAGCTTTCTTT
TRBV30,-,TRBD2,TRBJ2-7,CACTPSGSLSYEQYF,TGTGCCTGCACCCCGAGCGGGAGCCTTTCCTACGAGCAGTACTTC
TRBV5-1,-,TRBD1,TRBJ1-2,CASSLGDRGVYGYTF,TGCGCCAGCAGCCTGGGGGACAGGGGAGTCTATGGCTACACCTTC
TRBV5-4,-,-,TRBJ1-4,CASSLWAGNEKLFF,TGTGCCAGCAGCTTGTGGGCAGGGAATGAAAAACTGTTTTTT
TRBV19,-,-,TRBJ2-4,CASRISSGVAKNIQYF,TGTGCCAGTAGGATATCCAGCGGAGTAGCCAAAAACATTCAGTACTTC
TRBV7-8,-,-,TRBJ1-2,CASSQREDYGYTF,TGTGCCAGCAGTCAACGGGAGGACTATGGCTACACCTTC
TRBV5-1,-,-,TRBJ1-1,CASSSPDSNTEAFF,TGCGCCAGCAGCTCCCCGGACAGCAACACTGAAGCTTTCTTT
TRBV5-4,-,-,TRBJ2-2,CASSQDSRDTGELFF,TGTGCCAGCAGCCAGGACTCCCGGGACACCGGGGAGCTGTTTTTT
TRBV7-9,-,-,TRBJ2-2,CASSLVSQLHINTGELFF,TGTGCCAGCAGCTTAGTGTCACAGCTCCACATTAACACCGGGGAGCTGTTTTTT
TRBV19,-,-,TRBJ1-1,CASNRDGLNTEAFF,TGTGCCAGTAACAGGGACGGTCTGAACACTGAAGCTTTCTTT
TRBV30,few,-,TRBJ1-4,CAWSGRGSNEKLFF,TGTGCCTGGAGTGGACGAGGGTCCAATGAAAAACTGTTTTTT
TRBV30,-,-,TRBJ1-2,CAWSAGSSSYGYTF,TGTGCCTGGAGCGCGGGGTCTTCTAGCTATGGCTACACCTTC
TRBV7-7,-,TRBD2,TRBJ2-5,CASGAGGETQYF,TGTGCCAGCGGGGCGGGGGGCGAGACCCAGTACTTC
TRBV9,-,TRBD2,TRBJ2-7,CASSVGAGVAYEQYF,TGTGCCAGCAGCGTAGGAGCGGGGGTGGCCTACGAGCAGTACTTC
TRBV5-4,-,-,TRBJ1-6,CASSSSVPNSPLHF,TGTGCCAGCAGCTCCTCAGTTCCGAATTCACCCCTCCACTTT
TRBV19,-,TRBD1,TRBJ1-6,CASSTSSQGARVPLHF,TGTGCCAGTAGTACCTCATCACAGGGGGCGCGTGTACCCCTCCACTTT
TRBV7-9,-,-,TRBJ2-3,CASSLGGEADTQYF,TGTGCCAGCAGCTTAGGCGGGGAGGCAGATACGCAGTATTTT
TRBV28,-,-,TRBJ2-7,CASSPTFSSREQYF,TGTGCCAGCAGTCCTACCTTCTCCTCGAGGGAGCAGTACTTC
TRBV5-1,-,TRBD2,TRBJ2-1,CASSSLAGGRDEQFF,TGCGCCAGCAGCTCCCTAGCGGGAGGGAGGGATGAGCAGTTCTTC
TRBV5-6,-,TRBD2,TRBJ2-7,CASSSRTSVSEQYF,TGTGCCAGCAGCTCTCGGACTAGTGTCTCCGAGCAGTACTTC
TRBV5-4,-,TRBD1,TRBJ2-1,CASSLGDSNEQFF,TGTGCCAGCAGCTTGGGGGACAGTAATGAGCAGTTCTTC
TRBV28,few,-,TRBJ2-1,CASSPYRQAGYNEQFF,TGTGCCAGCAGTCCCTATCGACAGGCCGGTTACAATGAGCAGTTCTTC
TRBV9,-,TRBD2,TRBJ2-1,CASSVASGGLYNEQFF,TGTGCCAGCAGCGTAGCTTCGGGGGGGTTATACAATGAGCAGTTCTTC
TRBV6-6,few,-,TRBJ1-1,CASSYSTPGETEAFF,TGTGCCAGCAGTTACTCAACCCCAGGGGAAACTGAAGCTTTCTTT
TRBV5-1,-,-,TRBJ1-2,CASSSEEGRNYGYTF,TGCGCCAGCAGCTCGGAGGAGGGTAGGAACTATGGCTACACCTTC
TRBV5-4,-,-,TRBJ2-7,CASSLAGAGYYEQYF,TGTGCCAGCAGCTTGGCCGGAGCAGGGTATTACGAGCAGTACTTC
TRBV15,-,TRBD2,TRBJ2-2,CATSRDRTSGAGFAGELFF,TGTGCCACCAGCAGAGATAGGACTAGCGGGGCAGGTTTCGCCGGGGAGCTGTTTTTT